This passage covers 9 T cell receptor beta chains from one sample sequenced in a study of cytomegalovirus exposure and HLA in healthy donors. PCR amplification relied on 60 Vbeta primers (plus 13 Jbeta primers). TCRdb keeps only in-frame clones here, not all; method: immunoSEQ multiplex PCR. Of about 180,000 clones listed, around 80% were seen once; the top ten hold approximately 1.4%. Sequencing used PBMCs. The origin of the receptors is a man aged 18 to 35 in good health and CMV-seronegative.

The rearrangement links TRBV7-3 to TRBJ2-5, with D tentatively TRBD2 (5 bases). The germline V gene has CDR1 SGHTA and CDR2 FQGTGA. CDR3 length equals 15 residues. V was cut by 5 bases and J by 1 base, with 14 bases left in between. CDR3 bases: TGTGCCAGCAGCCCAAATCGGGAATCCCAAGAGACCCAGTACTTC. Its translation is CASSPNRESQETQYF.

This clone appeared a single time. The gene calls are TRBV14 and TRBJ2-1; D might be TRBD2 (6 bases). This CDR3 region has 16 residues. In germline, CDR1 is SGHDN, CDR2 FVKESK. V was pared by 3 bases and J by 5 bases, with 17 bases between. CDR3: CASSHRRGAQNNEQFF. As DNA, the CDR3 is TGTGCCAGCAGCCACCGGCGGGGAGCCCAAAACAATGAGCAGTTCTTC.

The sample holds one count of this clone. The genes are TRBV6-1 and TRBJ2-2; a possible D gene is TRBD1 (6 bases). The CDR3 contains 15 residues. Trimming removed 5 bases from V and 7 bases from J, with 17 bases in between. CDR1 is MNHNS, CDR2 SASEGT, per germline. The chain's CDR3 is CASSLQGLVYGELFF. Here the CDR3 DNA reads TGTGCCAGCAGTCTACAGGGTTTGGTATACGGGGAGCTGTTTTTT.

The chain recombines TRBV4-3 with TRBJ1-6, with TRBD1 identical over 9 bases. CDR1 LGHNA and CDR2 YSLEER come from the germline V gene. V lost 0 bases, J lost 9 bases, and 6 bases stayed unmatched. The CDR3 length is 16 residues. In DNA, the CDR3 is TGCGCCAGCAGCCAAGATTTGGGACAGGGTTTTTCACCCCTCCACTTT. The encoded protein is CASSQDLGQGFSPLHF.

This clone has more than one count but fewer than ten. J is TRBJ1-5 and V is TRBV7-2; 7 bases match TRBD1. With V trimmed by 5 bases and J by 4 bases, 8 bases remained unmatched. CDR3 size: 15 residues. CDR1 is SGHTA and CDR2 is FQGNSA in the germline V gene. The CDR3 DNA follows: TGTGCCAGCAGCCCGAGGACAGGTTCAAATCAGCCCCAGCATTTT. Protein sequence: CASSPRTGSNQPQHF.

The genes are TRBV11-3 and TRBJ2-1; D is perhaps TRBD2 (6 bases). Trimming left V 5 bases short and J 7 bases short, with 21 bases between. Looked up from germline, CDR1 is SGHNT and CDR2 is YENEEA. This CDR3 has 16 residues. CDR3 bases: TGTGCCAGCAGCCCGAGACTAGGGACCCCGGGGAATGAGCAGTTCTTC. Encoded protein: CASSPRLGTPGNEQFF.

Here the CDR3 DNA reads TGTGCCAGCAGCAGGGGGGCTCCCTACGAGCAGTACTTC. It yields the protein CASSRGAPYEQYF. The chain carries TRBV6-5 and TRBJ2-7; maybe TRBD1 (7 bases). There are 13 residues in the CDR3. Deletions cut 6 bases from V and 2 bases from J, with 11 bases between. Germline CDR1 is MNHEY and CDR2 is SVGAGI.

The chain has TRBV9 and TRBJ1-2; no clear D gene. V shed 0 bases and J shed 1 base, with 16 bases lying between them. Germline V gene lookup returns CDR1 SGDLS and CDR2 YYNGEE. CDR3 length: 17 residues. CDR3 DNA: TGTGCCAGCAGCGTAGTCGGGGAGCTTAGGGTTAACTATGGCTACACCTTC. Encoded protein: CASSVVGELRVNYGYTF.

This clone was counted between two and nine times. The genes are TRBV6-5 and TRBJ1-2; D is unclear. V lost 2 bases and J 4 bases, leaving 5 bases between the germline ends. The length of the CDR3 is 12 residues. Germline V CDR1 and CDR2: MNHEY, SVGAGI. The CDR3 DNA reads TGTGCCAGCAGTTACGGGCGCTATGGCTACACCTTC. Protein product: CASSYGRYGYTF.